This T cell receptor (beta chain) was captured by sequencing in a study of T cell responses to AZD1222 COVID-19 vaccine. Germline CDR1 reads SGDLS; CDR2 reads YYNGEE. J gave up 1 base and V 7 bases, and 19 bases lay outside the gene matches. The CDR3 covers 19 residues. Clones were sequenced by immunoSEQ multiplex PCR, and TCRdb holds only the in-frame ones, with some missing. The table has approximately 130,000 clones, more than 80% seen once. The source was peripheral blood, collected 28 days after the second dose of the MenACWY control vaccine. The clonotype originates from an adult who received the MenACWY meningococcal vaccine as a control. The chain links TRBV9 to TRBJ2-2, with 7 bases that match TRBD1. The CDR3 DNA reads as TGTGCCAGCCATAACCCACAGGGGCCAACGGGAAGGAACACCGGGGAGCTGTTTTTT. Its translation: CASHNPQGPTGRNTGELFF.